This T cell receptor beta chain came from a study of T-cell reconstitution after alpha-beta-depleted transplantation in children (dated by TCRdb to between 2015 and 2016). About the study as a whole: Using TCR repertoire profiling, the study quantitatively followed how T-cell immune reconstitution unfolded in children after TCRalphabeta/CD19-depleted allogeneic hematopoietic cell transplantation. Results the study describes overall, beyond this receptor: In some patients, the high TCRbeta diversity seen at day 60 was put down to recipient T cells and intrathymic progenitors that had survived conditioning. The apparently early recovery of alphabetaT-cell counts about two months after transplant reportedly depended on only several hundred rapidly expanded clones that came from non-depleted graft cells. The frequencies of hyperexpanded clones fell over the following months, and after one year, T-cell counts and TCRbeta diversity were mostly attributed to newly produced T cells.

Receptor amplification or capture employed PCR. The instrument was an Illumina HiSeq 2500. Molecular barcoding was employed in the preparation of TCR libraries, with unique molecular identifiers being used to normalize TCRbeta repertoire quantification. TCRdb reprocessing: public reads trimmed at Q25 with fastp, clones called with MiXCR, in-frame beta chains kept. Every distinct CDR3 protein forms one entry, paired with its most common genes and DNA. This sample lists about 230,000 distinct CDR3 sequences; under 13% were detected once. The ten most abundant clones make up roughly 30% of the sample. Regarding this clonotype: This receptor's antigen is unknown. The CDR3 carries no conserved terminal phenylalanine or tryptophan, so it likely arises from a read error.

Sample treatment or condition, as interpreted from the label and publication: allogeneic hematopoietic cell transplantation with graft depleted of TCRalphabeta T cells and CD19 B cells. The children who served as transplant recipients had been given grafts of TCRalphabeta/CD19-depleted allogeneic hematopoietic cells. Looking up the germline V gene yields CDR1 SGHAT and CDR2 FQNNGV. V and J are trimmed by 5 bases and 6 bases, and the gene matches miss 3 bases of the junction. The CDR3 is made up of 13 amino acids, end residues included. The kept DNA is CDR3 alone, 39 bases in frame from the first base.

This TCR derives from a child in the first two years of life with acute myeloid leukemia, due to receive a stem cell transplant. The input for sequencing was PBMCs, taken before TCRalphabeta/CD19-depleted stem cell transplant. The chain links TRBV11-2 with TRBJ2-2, and 7 junctional nucleotides match TRBD1. The CDR3 amino acid sequence is: CASSRTGSGELFS. The DNA sequence is TGTGCCAGCAGCCGGACAGGATCCGGGGAGCTGTTTTCT.